This T cell receptor beta chain appears in the sequencing data of a study of CD8 T cells in Susac syndrome. RNA in amounts of about 0.5 to 1 ug was reverse transcribed with random hexamers. Amplification of TCR beta CDR3 was carried out by immunoSEQ multiplex PCR, which covered 54 Vbeta and 13 Jbeta segments. TCRdb reprocessed the immunoSEQ multiplex PCR reads with MiXCR, giving one entry per CDR3 protein. The sample contains 300,000 or so distinct CDR3 sequences, around 92% of which appear only once. Trimming took off 6 bases at V and 8 bases at J, with 20 bases between the two ends. There are 15 residues in the CDR3. The V gene's germline CDR1 is MGHRA and CDR2 YSYEKL. The authors sequenced TCR beta from blood CD8+ and CD4+ T cells. FACS was used to enrich TEMRA cells, whereas the CD8+ and CD4+ T cells were obtained by negative isolation.

V gene TRBV4-1 combines with J gene TRBJ2-4; possible D gene TRBD1, 5 bases. This sequence originates from a human donor with multiple sclerosis. The specimen sequenced was CD4+ T cells from PBMCs. The CDR3 loop is CASSRAGSLRDIQYF. CDR3 coding DNA: TGCGCCAGCAGTCGGGCAGGGTCTTTAAGGGACATTCAGTACTTC.